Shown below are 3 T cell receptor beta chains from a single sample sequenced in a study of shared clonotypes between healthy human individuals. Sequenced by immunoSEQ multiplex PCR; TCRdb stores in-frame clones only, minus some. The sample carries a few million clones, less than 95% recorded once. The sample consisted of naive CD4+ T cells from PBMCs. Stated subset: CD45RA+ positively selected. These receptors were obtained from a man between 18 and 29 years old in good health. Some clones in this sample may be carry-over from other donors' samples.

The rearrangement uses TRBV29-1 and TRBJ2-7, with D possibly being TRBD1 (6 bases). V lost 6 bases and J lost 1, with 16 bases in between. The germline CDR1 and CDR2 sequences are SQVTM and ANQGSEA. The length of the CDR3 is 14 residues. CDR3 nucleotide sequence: TGCAGCGTCATAGACAGGATTGCATCCTACGAGCAGTACTTC. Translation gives CSVIDRIASYEQYF.

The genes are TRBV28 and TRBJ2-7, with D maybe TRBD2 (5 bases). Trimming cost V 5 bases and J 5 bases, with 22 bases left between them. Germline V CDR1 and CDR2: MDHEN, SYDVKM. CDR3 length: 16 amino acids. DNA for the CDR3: TGTGCCAGCAGTCTTCCTTTTAGCCTACTAGGACACGAGCAGTACTTC. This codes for CASSLPFSLLGHEQYF.

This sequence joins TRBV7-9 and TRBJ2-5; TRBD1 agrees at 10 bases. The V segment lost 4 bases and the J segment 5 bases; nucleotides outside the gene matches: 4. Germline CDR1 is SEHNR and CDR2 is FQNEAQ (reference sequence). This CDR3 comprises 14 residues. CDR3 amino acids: CASSWTGGSETQYF. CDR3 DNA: TGTGCCAGCAGCTGGACAGGGGGATCGGAGACCCAGTACTTC.